This paragraph reports one TCR beta chain. Its cognate antigen has yet to be identified. One base away there is no much larger clone; base qualities are not given. The sample comes from a study of blood T cell repertoires in COVID-19 (dated by TCRdb to about 2020). About the full investigation: Samples from collaborators originated in the United States, Italy and Spain and spanned both the acute and convalescent phases of COVID-19. The material from the prospective study consisted of cDNA or gDNA derived from T cells, B-cell-depleted T cells, or PBMCs. Deeply sampled blood TCRbeta repertoires from subjects exposed to, actively infected with, or recovered from COVID-19 were included in the dataset. The repertoires were made available in a free public database intended to serve as a resource for research on the immune response to SARS-CoV-2. The samples were drawn from two sources: the first 160 participants of the ongoing ImmuneRACE study, and 950 to 1,500 subjects contributed by 6 global collaborators. The sample metadata nearly always contained a de-identified subject ID, COVID-19 status, age in years and sex. HLA class I and class II types, where available, came from metadata supplied by the sample provider rather than from assay-based typing. Results the study describes overall, beyond this receptor: The quantity of clinical and demographic metadata differed by source and by participant and was supplied without curation.

Collaborating institutions collected whole blood in K2EDTA tubes following their own protocols. For TCRbeta analysis, collaborator samples were shipped as frozen whole blood, as isolated PBMCs, or as DNA extracted from either sample type. For CDR1 and CDR2, the germline V gene lists SGHNT and YENEEA. The CDR3, cysteine through phenylalanine, is 15 amino acids long. Only CDR3 DNA is held: 45 bases, read in frame from base 1. V and J are trimmed by 5 bases and 4 bases, and the gene matches miss 9 bases of the junction. TCRbeta CDR3 regions were amplified from genomic DNA by means of the immunoSEQ Assay, a bias-controlled multiplex PCR. As for the authors' bioinformatics: The number of nucleated cells in each sample was estimated from the amplification of reference gene primers within the assay. To quantify the absolute abundance of each unique TCRbeta CDR3 rearrangement, sequence reads were collapsed and filtered. For each sample, productive Simpson clonality was calculated as the square root of Simpson's diversity index over productive rearrangements. TCRdb holds this immuneACCESS table with in-frame rearrangements only. Some clones are missing; in checked studies, unresolved V genes explain under half, and the rest has no known cause. The DNA gave D and trimming, while V, J and clone size come from that table. The table for this sample lists about 150,000 clones; 87% of them were counted only once. Roughly 6.6% of the sample is held by the ten biggest clonotypes.

The source of this sequence is a man aged 80 or over with acute or convalescent COVID-19. Sequences were obtained from peripheral blood. In this chain, TRBV11-3 is recombined with TRBJ2-3; 7 middle bases align to TRBD1. The bases are TGTGCCAGCAGCGCCAGACAGGGATCAGCAGATACGCAGTATTTT. It translates to CASSARQGSADTQYF.